This T cell receptor (beta chain) was obtained from a study of shared clonotypes between healthy human individuals. General study points: For sorted subsets, rarefaction showed incomplete sequencing despite large depth.

TCRdb's table, derived via immunoSEQ multiplex PCR, lists solely in-frame clones and lacks some. The sample gives 500,000 to 550,000 clones, roughly 95% of which show up once; 0.055% to 0.075% is in the top ten. Trimming pared 6 bases from V and 0 bases from J, leaving 18 bases between. The CDR3 is made up of 17 amino acids. Germline V CDR1 and CDR2: MDHEN, SYDVKM. In the case of this clone: Its antigen remains unidentified.

The split of CD4+ cells yielded CD45RA+ naive and CD45RA-negative memory subsets. Sample: naive CD4+ T cells sorted from blood. Specified subset: CD45RA+ positively selected. The chain carries TRBV28 and TRBJ1-5, with D perhaps TRBD1 (5 bases). The sequence derives from a woman younger than 45 in good health. CDR3 region: CASSHSGTAYSNQPQHF. The CDR3 nucleotides read TGTGCCAGCAGCCACTCCGGGACGGCCTATAGCAATCAGCCCCAGCATTTT.